The clone carrying this T cell receptor beta chain was seen only a few times. These data belong to a study of blood T cells in healthy people across ages. Trimming took off 0 bases at V and 3 bases at J, with 10 bases between the two ends. Germline V gene lookup returns CDR1 SGHRS and CDR2 YFSETQ. This CDR3 contains 15 residues. Through a sample-barcoded 5' primer and a J-beta primer mix, a second PCR was run for about 6 to 11 cycles. A single record per CDR3 protein comes from TCRdb applying MiXCR to the 5' RACE reads. Here the sample spans 950,000 to 1,200,000 distinct CDR3 sequences, roughly two fifths being singletons.

The chain joins TRBV5-1 to TRBJ1-3, with unresolved D. The sample taken for sequencing was blood. This sequence originates from a man in his late teens or twenties in good health. CDR3 coding DNA: TGCGCCAGCAGCTTGGGGACGAGCCGTGGAAACACCATATATTTT. It is translated as CASSLGTSRGNTIYF.